The present entry profiles one TCR beta chain with its context. Antigen unknown. The data were obtained in a study of T cell responses to AZD1222 COVID-19 vaccine. Study-wide results and limits: Donors were largely white British and mainly female; clonal diversity was possibly underestimated.

Profiled with immunoSEQ multiplex PCR; TCRdb holds only in-frame clones, not every one. The table lists approximately 17,000 clones, 65% to 80% of them singletons, with around 14% in the top ten. The V end lost 0 bases, the J end lost 2 bases, and 13 bases lay between the germline ends. Germline V lookup: CDR1 SGHRS, CDR2 YFSETQ. The CDR3 runs 16 residues. This rearrangement joins TRBV5-1 to TRBJ2-3; D uncertain. The material was peripheral blood, obtained 28 days after the second AZD1222 dose. The receptor was isolated from an adult who received the AZD1222 COVID-19 vaccine. The CDR3 is CASSLVGSPYTDTQYF. CDR3 coding DNA: TGCGCCAGCAGCTTGGTGGGGTCCCCTTACACAGATACGCAGTATTTT.